The 22 T cell receptor beta chains presented below share a single source sample, sequenced in a study of early T cells in non-severe SARS-CoV-2 infection. TCRdb processed the 5' RACE reads anew with MiXCR; each CDR3 protein has one entry. The sample holds tens of thousands of distinct CDR3 sequences, 4.5% to 6% seen once. Sequenced: whole blood. The receptors were sampled from an adult who was a healthcare worker with PCR-confirmed SARS-CoV-2 infection or an uninfected control (not recorded which).

In this sample, this clonotype turned up a few times. The genes are TRBV7-3 and TRBJ2-7; tentative D call: TRBD2 (5 bases). This CDR3 spans 13 amino acids. Trimming pared 1 base from V and 7 bases from J, leaving 11 bases between. Germline CDR1 and CDR2: SGHTA and FQGTGA. The CDR3 DNA is TGTGCCAGCAGCTTAATTACATCGGGGGAGCAGTACTTC. It encodes CASSLITSGEQYF.

The chain uses TRBV7-9 and TRBJ2-3; tentatively, D is TRBD1 (5 bases). The V gene lost 1 base and the J gene lost 4 bases, with 9 bases spanning the gap. Germline V gives CDR1 SEHNR, CDR2 FQNEAQ (reference sequence). The CDR3 covers 14 residues. This CDR3 is CASSLGVQADTQYF. The CDR3 nucleotides read TGTGCCAGCAGCTTAGGGGTACAGGCAGATACGCAGTATTTT.

There are many counts of this clonotype. The chain is built from TRBV6-1 and TRBJ1-1; TRBD1 is a possible D gene (5 bases). Per germline, CDR1 MNHNS and CDR2 SASEGT. V shed 2 bases and J shed 8 bases, with 15 bases lying between them. The CDR3 is made up of 14 amino acids. CDR3 sequence: CASSEPGVSSEAFF. DNA of the CDR3: TGTGCCAGCAGTGAACCGGGGGTATCCTCCGAAGCTTTCTTT.

Only a few counts were recorded for this clonotype. Here the CDR3 reads CAGRGRAKNIQYF. Here the CDR3 DNA reads TGTGCGGGACGCGGCAGGGCCAAAAACATTCAGTACTTC. V is TRBV25-1 and J is TRBJ2-4; D tentatively fits TRBD1 or TRBD2 (5 bases each). The V gene's germline CDR1 is MGHDK and CDR2 SYGVNS. This CDR3 spans 13 amino acids.

This clonotype was seen a handful of times. The V and J genes are TRBV30 and TRBJ2-5, with TRBD1 as a possible D gene (5 bases). The germline CDR1 and CDR2 sequences are GTSNPN and SVGIG (reference sequence). The length of the CDR3 is 15 residues. V lost 0 bases, J lost 3 bases, and 14 bases lay in between. This CDR3 reads CAWSVGQGTEETQYF. CDR3 bases: TGTGCCTGGAGTGTAGGGCAGGGAACGGAAGAGACCCAGTACTTC.

This clonotype was counted only a few times. The chain links TRBV7-8 to TRBJ2-3; unclear D gene. The CDR3 runs to 12 residues. V was trimmed by 3 bases and J by 6 bases, leaving 7 bases between them. The germline V gene has CDR1 SGHVS and CDR2 FQNEAQ. The CDR3 loop is CASSFSRDTQYF. CDR3 in DNA: TGTGCCAGCAGCTTTTCGCGGGATACGCAGTATTTT. Complete variable domain (other parts from reference TRBV7-8 and TRBJ2-3): GAGVSQSPRYKVAKRGQDVALRCDPISGHVSLFWYQQALGQGPEFLTYFQNEAQLDKSGLPSDRFFAERPEGSVSTLKIQRTQQEDSAVYLCASSFSRDTQYFGPGTRLTVL.

There are many counts of this clonotype. This chain connects TRBV27 to TRBJ1-1; 10 bases map to TRBD1. V was pared by 5 bases and J by 9 bases, with 6 bases of the junction left unmatched. CDR1 is MNHEY and CDR2 is SMNVEV in the germline V gene (reference sequence). This CDR3 is built from 13 residues. CDR3 region: CASSTGQGRQAFF. Written as DNA, the CDR3 is TGTGCCAGCAGTACGGGACAGGGGCGTCAAGCTTTCTTT.

The gene calls are TRBV11-2 and TRBJ1-2; no clear D. V was clipped by 5 bases and J by 6 bases, with 13 bases between them. This CDR3 spans 13 amino acids. Germline CDR1 SGHAT, CDR2 FQNNGV. The CDR3 region is CASSPGRVDGYTF. CDR3 DNA sequence: TGTGCCAGCAGCCCGGGTAGGGTAGATGGCTACACCTTC.

This clonotype was detected a few times. The chain uses TRBV24-1 and TRBJ1-2; D gene ambiguous. The CDR3 length is 12 residues. Trimming cost V 6 bases and J 3 bases, with 7 bases left between them. Germline V CDR1 and CDR2: KGHDR, SFDVKD. CDR3 in DNA: TGTGCCACCAGTCGCCAGGACTATGGCTACACCTTC. This sequence encodes CATSRQDYGYTF.

This clonotype appeared once. The gene calls are TRBV29-1 and TRBJ2-7; D may match TRBD1 or TRBD2 (5 bases each). There are 14 residues in the CDR3. With 6 bases removed from V and 3 bases from J, the gap between germline ends came to 18 bases. Germline V gives CDR1 SQVTM, CDR2 ANQGSEA. Here the CDR3 DNA reads TGCAGCGTCCTTCGAGGGGACGGCTACTACGAGCAGTACTTC. It is translated as CSVLRGDGYYEQYF.

At least ten counts were recorded for this clonotype. This chain joins TRBV11-2 and TRBJ2-3; 8 positions match TRBD1. V was pared by 4 bases and J by 1 base, with 1 base of the junction left unmatched. The CDR3 sequence is 14 residues long. The germline V gene encodes CDR1 SGHAT and CDR2 FQNNGV. The CDR3 DNA is TGTGCCAGCAGCTCGGACAGGGGCACAGATACGCAGTATTTT. It specifies CASSSDRGTDTQYF.

This clonotype was seen more than once but under ten times. The chain couples TRBV2 to TRBJ2-7; TRBD1 might be the D (5 bases). With 5 bases removed from V and 0 bases from J, the gap between germline ends came to 14 bases. The CDR3 loop spans 15 amino acids. The germline V gene has CDR1 SNHLY and CDR2 FYNNEI. CDR3 loop: CASSWTLLSSYEQYF. In DNA form, the CDR3 reads TGTGCCAGCAGTTGGACACTTCTTAGCTCCTACGAGCAGTACTTC.

This clonotype came up many times. The rearrangement uses TRBV6-5 and TRBJ2-2, with a weak D call TRBD2 (6 bases). Trimming removed 9 bases at V and 1 base at J, with 9 bases between. The CDR3 runs 13 residues. Germline V gene sequence: CDR1 MNHEY, CDR2 SVGAGI. The CDR3 protein is CASLGLNTGELFF. Written as DNA, the CDR3 is TGTGCCAGTCTGGGACTGAACACCGGGGAGCTGTTTTTT.

This chain joins TRBV3-1 and TRBJ1-3; TRBD1 matches at 8 bases. Germline V lookup: CDR1 LGHDT, CDR2 YNNKEL (reference sequence). The CDR3 is 15 residues long. Trimming at V came to 1 base and at J to 2 bases, leaving 1 base not matched to a gene. This CDR3 is CASSQGTGTGNTIYF. CDR3 nucleotides: TGTGCCAGCAGCCAAGGGACAGGGACTGGAAACACCATATATTTT.

This clonotype was picked up many times. The CDR3 region is CSVRTSGGPNEQFF. In DNA, the CDR3 is TGCAGCGTCCGGACTAGCGGGGGGCCCAATGAGCAGTTCTTC. V gene TRBV29-1 combines with J gene TRBJ2-1; 14 nucleotides match TRBD2. V lost 6 bases to trimming and J lost 6 bases; unmatched junction nucleotides: 4. Germline values: CDR1 SQVTM, CDR2 ANQGSEA. The CDR3 length is 14 residues.

This clonotype was observed a few times. This rearrangement joins TRBV7-9 to TRBJ1-5; D unclear. Trimming stripped 4 bases from V and 10 bases from J, with 14 bases between. The CDR3 is made up of 13 amino acids. Looked up from germline, CDR1 is SEHNR and CDR2 is FQNEAQ (reference sequence). In DNA, the CDR3 is TGTGCCAGCAGCTCGGACTCATTTGGACCCCAGCATTTT. It is translated as CASSSDSFGPQHF.

This clonotype was counted at least ten times. The V call is TRBV5-1, the J call TRBJ2-2; the D gene is possibly TRBD1 (5 bases). Looked up from germline, CDR1 is SGHRS and CDR2 is YFSETQ. The CDR3 runs 15 residues. The ends were cut back, 0 bases at V and 3 bases at J, with 9 bases in the middle. The CDR3 bases are TGCGCCAGCAGCTTGGGACAGTCAGACACCGGGGAGCTGTTTTTT. It codes for CASSLGQSDTGELFF.

The table lists this clonotype with many counts. The chain recombines TRBV5-4 with TRBJ2-3; TRBD1 or TRBD2 may be the D gene (5 bases each). The germline CDR1 and CDR2 sequences are SGHNT and YYREEE (reference sequence). CDR3 length equals 14 residues. Deletions cut 4 bases from V and 0 bases from J, with 9 bases between. The CDR3 is CASSVGASTDTQYF. In DNA, the CDR3 is TGTGCCAGCAGCGTCGGGGCAAGCACAGATACGCAGTATTTT.

This clonotype was detected ten times or more. The chain links TRBV20-1 to TRBJ2-3, with 7 bases aligning to TRBD2. The V gene end was trimmed by 1 base and the J gene end by 0 bases; junction bases not matched to a gene: 4. CDR1 and CDR2 (germline): DFQATT, SNEGSKA (reference sequence). The CDR3 spans 15 residues. The DNA for the CDR3 is TGCAGTGCTAGAGGTACTAGCGCTAGCACAGATACGCAGTATTTT. Translation: CSARGTSASTDTQYF.

This clonotype was observed many times. The chain carries TRBV7-8 and TRBJ2-5, with 10 bases that match TRBD2. This CDR3 comprises 15 residues. Germline loops: CDR1 SGHVS, CDR2 FQNEAQ. The V and J ends lost 5 bases and 0 bases, in that order; junction bases with no gene match: 3. The DNA for the CDR3 is TGTGCCAGCAGCCTACTAGCGGGGTACCAAGAGACCCAGTACTTC. This codes for CASSLLAGYQETQYF.

The table lists this clonotype with many counts. This chain links TRBV7-2 with TRBJ2-2, with a weak D call TRBD1 (6 bases). Germline V gene sequence: CDR1 SGHTA, CDR2 FQGNSA. The CDR3 spans 15 residues. V lost 1 base to trimming and J lost 5 bases, with 11 bases between them. The CDR3 bases are TGTGCCAGCAGCTTAGTAGGGGGAAGAACCGGGGAGCTGTTTTTT. This encodes CASSLVGGRTGELFF.

The genes are TRBV7-9 and TRBJ1-5; possibly TRBD1 for D (5 bases). Germline V CDR1 and CDR2: SEHNR, FQNEAQ (reference sequence). CDR3 length: 14 amino acids. Trimming shortened V by 1 base and J by 4 bases, and 8 bases separated the two germline ends. The CDR3: CASSLGAGNQPQHF. CDR3 in DNA: TGTGCCAGCAGCTTAGGGGCAGGGAATCAGCCCCAGCATTTT.